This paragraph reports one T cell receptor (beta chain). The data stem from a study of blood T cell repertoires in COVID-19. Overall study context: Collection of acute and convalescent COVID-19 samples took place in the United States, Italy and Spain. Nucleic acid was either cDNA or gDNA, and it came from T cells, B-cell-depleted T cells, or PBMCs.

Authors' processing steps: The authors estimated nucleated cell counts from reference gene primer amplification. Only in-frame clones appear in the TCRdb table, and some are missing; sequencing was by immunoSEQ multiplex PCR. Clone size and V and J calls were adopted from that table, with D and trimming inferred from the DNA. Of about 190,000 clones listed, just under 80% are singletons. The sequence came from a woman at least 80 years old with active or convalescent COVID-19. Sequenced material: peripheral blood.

The CDR3 bases are TGTGCCAGCAGCGGGACAAGTAGCTCCTACAATGAGCAGTTCTTC. This encodes CASSGTSSSYNEQFF. This chain joins TRBV11-2 and TRBJ2-1; D might be TRBD1 (6 bases). Trimming took off 5 bases at V and 0 bases at J, with 11 bases between the two ends. Germline-derived CDR1 and CDR2 are SGHAT and FQNNGV. The CDR3 runs 15 residues.